This T cell receptor beta chain emerged from a study of cytomegalovirus exposure and HLA in healthy donors. This clone showed up many times. This table comes from immunoSEQ multiplex PCR, and its TCRdb copy is limited to in-frame clones, with some not included. The sample yields about 200,000 clones, roughly 82% seen once. V was cut by 7 bases and J by 2 bases, with 11 bases left in between. Per germline, CDR1 MNHNS and CDR2 SASEGT. The CDR3 length is 13 residues. Sequenced input: PBMCs. The clonotype originates from a woman aged 25 to 39 in good health and CMV-seropositive. The chain couples TRBV6-1 to TRBJ2-5; D uncertain. DNA of the CDR3: TGTGCCAGCAATCAACAAATTCAAGAGACCCAGTACTTC. It specifies CASNQQIQETQYF.